This T cell receptor beta chain is from a study of CXCR3-negative and CXCR3-positive naive CD8 T cells. Points from the study as a whole: Cryopreservation partially decreased CXCR3 expression, and most assays used fresh PBMCs.

Subsets of CD8+ T cells were each sorted in triplicate at some 300,000 cells apiece. On this clonotype itself: Its antigen is not known.

CDR1 is MDHEN and CDR2 is SYDVKM in the germline V gene. This CDR3 has 13 residues. cDNA libraries for TRB were generated by 5' RACE incorporating UMI labels. TCRdb re-called the 5' RACE reads; every CDR3 protein appears as one record, without DNA. The table lists fewer than 95,000 distinct CDR3 sequences. Specimen: naive CXCR3- CD8+ T cells from blood. Specified subset: CD45RO-CCR7+CD27+CD95- naive CD8+ T cells lacking CXCR3 (TNR3-). The V gene is TRBV28, the J gene TRBJ1-1; TCRdb selects TRBD1, and the lack of DNA leaves this call unchecked. The receptor comes from a human donor in good health. Some clones in this sample may be carry-over from other donors' samples. CDR3 amino acids: CATATGRNTEAFF.